The subject of this entry is one TCR beta chain. The antigen remains undetermined. Only in-frame clones appear in the TCRdb table, and some are missing; sequencing was by immunoSEQ multiplex PCR. The data contain about 100,000 clones, about 85% of them singletons. This entry belongs to a study of T cell responses to AZD1222 COVID-19 vaccine. Study-level points and caveats: Samples come after the peak T cell response, not at day 14. Spike-specific TCR breadth and depth both grew after two AZD1222 doses.

Germline lookup yields CDR1 LNHDA and CDR2 SQIVND (reference sequence). The V gene lost 2 bases and the J gene lost 2 bases, with 10 bases spanning the gap. The CDR3 runs 15 residues. Second doses that came at about 4 or about 12 weeks were put together. This chain connects TRBV19 to TRBJ1-3; D is undetermined. The material sequenced was peripheral blood, taken 28 days after the second AZD1222 dose. The source is an adult who received the AZD1222 COVID-19 vaccine. CDR3 loop: CASSITPGTGNTIYF. The CDR3 nucleotides are TGTGCCAGTAGTATAACCCCTGGGACTGGAAACACCATATATTTT. Based on the CDR3 plus reference TRBV19 and TRBJ1-3, the full variable domain is DGGITQSPKYLFRKEGQNVTLSCEQNLNHDAMYWYRQDPGQGLRLIYYSQIVNDFQKGDIAEGYSVSREKKESFPLTVTSAQKNPTAFYLCASSITPGTGNTIYFGEGSWLTVV.